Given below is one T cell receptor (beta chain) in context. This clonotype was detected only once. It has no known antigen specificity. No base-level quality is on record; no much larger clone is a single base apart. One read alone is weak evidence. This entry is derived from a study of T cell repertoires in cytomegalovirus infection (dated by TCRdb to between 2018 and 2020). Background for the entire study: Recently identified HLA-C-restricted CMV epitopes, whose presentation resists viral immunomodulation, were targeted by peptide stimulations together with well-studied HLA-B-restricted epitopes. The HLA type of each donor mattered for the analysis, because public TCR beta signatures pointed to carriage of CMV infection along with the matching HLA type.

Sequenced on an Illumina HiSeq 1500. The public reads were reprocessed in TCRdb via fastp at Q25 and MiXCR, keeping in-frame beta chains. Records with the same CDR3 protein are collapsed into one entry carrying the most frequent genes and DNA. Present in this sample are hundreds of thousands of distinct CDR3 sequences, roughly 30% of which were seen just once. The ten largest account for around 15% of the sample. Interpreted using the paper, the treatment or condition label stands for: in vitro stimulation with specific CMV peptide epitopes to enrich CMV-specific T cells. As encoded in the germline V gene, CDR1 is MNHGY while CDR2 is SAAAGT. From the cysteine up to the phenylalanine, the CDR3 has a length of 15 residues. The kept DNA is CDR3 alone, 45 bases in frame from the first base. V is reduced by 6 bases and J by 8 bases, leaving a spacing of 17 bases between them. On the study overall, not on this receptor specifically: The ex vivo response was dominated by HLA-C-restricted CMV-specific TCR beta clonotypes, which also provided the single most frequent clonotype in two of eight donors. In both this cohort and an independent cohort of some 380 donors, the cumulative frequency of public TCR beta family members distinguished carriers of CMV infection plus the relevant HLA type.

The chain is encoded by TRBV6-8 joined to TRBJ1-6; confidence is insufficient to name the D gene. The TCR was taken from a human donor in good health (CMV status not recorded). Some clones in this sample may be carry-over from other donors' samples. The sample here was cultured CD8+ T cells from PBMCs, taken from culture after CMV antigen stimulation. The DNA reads TGTGCCAGCAGAGACTCCCGACCCTACGATTCACCCCTCCACTTT. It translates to CASRDSRPYDSPLHF.